The source of this T cell receptor beta chain is a study of blood T cells in healthy people across ages. Study results and caveats: Since the PBMCs were unsorted, naive and antigen-experienced cells could not be conclusively compared. The recorded TCR beta diversity per million T cells decreased in a roughly linear manner with age.

V was trimmed by 3 bases and J by 0 bases, leaving 6 bases between them. Germline CDR1 and CDR2: DFQATT and SNEGSKA (reference sequence). The CDR3 covers 13 residues. About this clonotype: The antigen remains undetermined.

Each sample yielded at least 5.5 micrograms of PBMC total RNA. Through a sample-barcoded 5' primer and a J-beta primer mix, a second PCR was run for about 7 to 12 cycles. At least 2.5 million CDR3-containing paired-end reads were obtained per sample. TCRdb ran MiXCR on the 5' RACE reads and lists one entry per CDR3 protein. Among 1.6 million or so distinct CDR3 sequences listed, 30% to 40% were seen once. The V gene is TRBV20-1, the J gene TRBJ1-5, with D unclear. Input material: blood. The receptor comes from a young woman in good health. DNA for the CDR3: TGCAGTGCTAGGGCACTTAGCAATCAGCCCCAGCATTTT. It codes for CSARALSNQPQHF.